These 26 T cell receptor beta chains were sequenced from one sample in a study of T cell responses to AZD1222 COVID-19 vaccine. Clones were read by immunoSEQ multiplex PCR, and TCRdb kept only the in-frame ones, dropping some. Of about 93,000 clones in the sample, about 86% were seen once. This sample comprised peripheral blood, obtained on day 0 of AZD1222 vaccination. Source of these receptors: an adult in good health.

V usage is TRBV27 and J usage is TRBJ1-1; 7 positions match TRBD1. V gave up 5 bases and J gave up 1 base; unmatched junction bases: 7. Per the germline V gene, CDR1 is MNHEY and CDR2 is SMNVEV (reference sequence). This CDR3 is built from 15 residues. CDR3 in amino acids: CASSPRQGSNTEAFF. CDR3 DNA: TGTGCCAGCAGTCCAAGACAGGGCTCGAACACTGAAGCTTTCTTT.

This chain uses TRBV27 with TRBJ1-6, with D maybe TRBD1 (6 bases). V dropped 2 bases and J dropped 9 bases, with 8 bases sitting between them. Germline V gives CDR1 MNHEY, CDR2 SMNVEV (reference sequence). The CDR3 sequence is 13 residues long. As DNA, the CDR3 is TGTGCCAGCAGTTTACAGGGGCGTTCACCCCTCCACTTT. Translation gives CASSLQGRSPLHF.

The chain is built from TRBV12-5 and TRBJ2-3; TRBD1 aligns across 7 bases. Germline CDR1 LGHNT, CDR2 FRNRAP. The CDR3 is made up of 16 amino acids. The junction had 10 bases not matched to a gene; V was cut back by 5 bases and J by 2 bases. For the CDR3, the DNA is TGTGCTAGTGGTGACGACAGGGCCCGGTCCACAGATACGCAGTATTTT. Amino acid sequence: CASGDDRARSTDTQYF.

The chain joins TRBV2 to TRBJ1-5, with D maybe TRBD1 (5 bases). This CDR3 comprises 14 residues. V was cut by 3 bases and J by 0 bases, with 6 bases left in between. Germline V lookup: CDR1 SNHLY, CDR2 FYNNEI. CDR3 nucleotides: TGTGCCAGCAGTGACAGGGATAGCAATCAGCCCCAGCATTTT. Translating it yields CASSDRDSNQPQHF. The whole variable domain, filled in from reference TRBV2 and TRBJ1-5, reads EPEVTQTPSHQVTQMGQEVILRCVPISNHLYFYWYRQILGQKVEFLVSFYNNEISEKSEIFDDQFSVERPDGSNFTLKIRSTKLEDSAMYFCASSDRDSNQPQHFGDGTRLSIL.

This clone was found once. The V gene is TRBV6-2 or TRBV6-3, the J gene TRBJ1-1; D perhaps matches TRBD1 (5 bases). Per the germline V gene, CDR1 is MNHEY and CDR2 is SVGEGT. V was trimmed by 5 bases and J by 4 bases, leaving 17 bases between them. CDR3 length equals 15 residues. Here the CDR3 DNA reads TGTGCCAGCAGTGCCGGGACGGCCGGGGGCACTGAAGCTTTCTTT. Translated: CASSAGTAGGTEAFF.

The CDR3 loop is CASSLGADPYNEQFF. The CDR3 nucleotides read TGTGCCAGCAGCTTAGGGGCTGACCCCTACAATGAGCAGTTCTTC. This rearrangement joins TRBV11-3 to TRBJ2-1; D gene unclear. The ends were cut back, 1 base at V and 2 bases at J, with 9 bases in the middle. From germline, CDR1 is SGHNT and CDR2 YENEEA. The CDR3 is 15 amino acids.

The CDR3 reads CASSYRLAGDNEQFF. Written as DNA, the CDR3 is TGTGCCAGCAGTTATAGACTAGCGGGGGACAATGAGCAGTTCTTC. This chain joins TRBV7-9 and TRBJ2-1; TRBD2 matches 12 bases. The V and J ends lost 6 bases and 5 bases, in that order; junction bases with no gene match: 5. The CDR3 length is 15 residues. Per germline, CDR1 SEHNR and CDR2 FQNEAQ (reference sequence).

V is TRBV7-3 and J is TRBJ2-2; TRBD2 agrees at 9 bases. V lost 4 bases, J lost 6 bases, and 12 bases stayed unmatched. Per the germline V gene, CDR1 is SGHTA and CDR2 is FQGTGA. The CDR3 consists of 17 residues. DNA of the CDR3: TGTGCCAGCAGCTACACGACGGGGCGGGAGGGCCCCGGGGAGCTGTTTTTT. This translates into CASSYTTGREGPGELFF. Full variable domain (missing parts from reference TRBV7-3 and TRBJ2-2): GAGVSQTPSNKVTEKGKYVELRCDPISGHTALYWYRQSLGQGPEFLIYFQGTGAADDSGLPNDRFFAVRPEGSVSTLKIQRTERGDSAVYLCASSYTTGREGPGELFFGEGSRLTVL.

The chain has TRBV29-1 and TRBJ2-7; 11 bases line up with TRBD1. Germline values: CDR1 SQVTM, CDR2 ANQGSEA. The CDR3 sequence is 13 residues long. With V trimmed by 4 bases and J by 6 bases, 5 bases remained unmatched. CDR3 protein: CSVVPGQGVEQYF. The CDR3 DNA sequence: TGCAGCGTTGTTCCGGGACAGGGGGTCGAGCAGTACTTC.

This chain links TRBV7-6 with TRBJ2-7, with D uncertain. The CDR3 is 15 amino acids. Germline assignment: CDR1 SGHVS and CDR2 FNYEAQ. V dropped 5 bases and J dropped 2 bases, with 16 bases sitting between them. The CDR3 DNA reads as TGTGCCAGCAGCCCCCTCCCGGGCGACCCCTACGAGCAGTACTTC. Amino acid sequence: CASSPLPGDPYEQYF.

Turning to this clone: Germline is not matched at one junction end, which may reflect a read error. This sequence joins TRBV6-5 and TRBJ2-7, with 8 nucleotides matching TRBD1. This CDR3 region has 16 residues. Germline assignment: CDR1 MNHEY and CDR2 SVGAGI. The CDR3 loop reads CASSNSDTGGGYEQYF. The CDR3 DNA reads as TGTGCCAGCAGTAACTCGGATACAGGGGGTGGCTACGAGCAGTACTTC.

The V gene is TRBV12-3 or TRBV12-4, the J gene TRBJ2-7, with D unclear. Trimming left V 6 bases short and J 7 bases short, with 13 bases between. The CDR3 contains 12 residues. CDR3 sequence reads: CASSIQAAEQYF. The DNA for the CDR3 is TGTGCCAGCAGCATCCAGGCCGCGGAGCAGTACTTC.

This sequence joins TRBV5-5 and TRBJ2-2; the D is unclear. Trimming stripped 0 bases from V and 0 bases from J, with 6 bases between. Germline CDR1 is SGHKS and CDR2 is YYEKEE (reference sequence). The CDR3 sequence is 15 residues long. The CDR3, as DNA: TGTGCCAGCAGCTTGGCAGTTTCGAACACCGGGGAGCTGTTTTTT. Amino acid sequence: CASSLAVSNTGELFF.

The rearrangement links TRBV29-1 to TRBJ2-6; 10 bases are a match to TRBD1. The CDR3 length is 15 residues. Germline-derived CDR1 and CDR2 are SQVTM and ANQGSEA. Trimming cost V 6 bases and J 1 base; bases outside gene matches: 3. The CDR3 sequence is CSVGDRGSGANVLTF. The CDR3 DNA sequence: TGCAGCGTGGGGGACAGGGGTTCTGGGGCCAACGTCCTGACTTTC.

This chain links TRBV5-8 with TRBJ2-3; 10 nucleotides line up with TRBD2. CDR3 length: 17 residues. The germline gives CDR1 SGHTS, CDR2 YDEGEE. J lost 4 bases, V lost 0 bases, and 8 bases had no gene match. The CDR3 protein is CASSLEVASGSADTQYF. CDR3 in DNA: TGTGCCAGCAGCTTGGAGGTGGCTAGCGGGAGTGCAGATACGCAGTATTTT.

The V call is TRBV27, the J call TRBJ1-2; D gene uncertain. Trimming removed 5 bases at V and 3 bases at J, with 13 bases between. The CDR3 spans 14 residues. Germline V CDR1 and CDR2: MNHEY, SMNVEV (reference sequence). The CDR3 here is CASSPYTIDYGYTF. The DNA of the CDR3 is TGTGCCAGCAGTCCCTATACGATCGACTATGGCTACACCTTC.

V and J are TRBV7-2 and TRBJ1-5; 7 bases line up with TRBD1. V was pared by 1 base and J by 4 bases, with 7 bases of the junction left unmatched. Germline V gene sequence: CDR1 SGHTA, CDR2 FQGNSA. This CDR3 spans 16 amino acids. In DNA form, the CDR3 reads TGTGCCAGCAGCTTAGTTTTCTCAGGGGGTAATCAGCCCCAGCATTTT. This gives the protein CASSLVFSGGNQPQHF.

The chain carries TRBV19 and TRBJ1-1; TRBD1 matches at 9 bases. V trimming: 3 bases; J trimming: 1 base; junction bases outside the gene matches: 3. Germline CDR1 LNHDA, CDR2 SQIVND (reference sequence). The CDR3 runs to 15 residues. This chain's CDR3 is CASSMAQGANTEAFF. CDR3 sequence (DNA): TGTGCCAGTAGTATGGCACAGGGGGCGAACACTGAAGCTTTCTTT. Variable domain in full (rest from reference TRBV19 and TRBJ1-1): DGGITQSPKYLFRKEGQNVTLSCEQNLNHDAMYWYRQDPGQGLRLIYYSQIVNDFQKGDIAEGYSVSREKKESFPLTVTSAQKNPTAFYLCASSMAQGANTEAFFGQGTRLTVV.

V and J are TRBV18 and TRBJ2-5; D may be TRBD2 (6 bases). Germline V gene sequence: CDR1 KGHSH, CDR2 LQKENI. This CDR3 contains 14 residues. Trimming cost V 1 base and J 2 bases, with 8 bases left between them. CDR3 DNA: TGTGCCAGCTCACCACGTAGCGGACAAGAGACCCAGTACTTC. It yields the protein CASSPRSGQETQYF.

This chain connects TRBV30 to TRBJ1-4, with D tentatively TRBD1 (5 bases). CDR1 GTSNPN and CDR2 SVGIG come from the germline V gene (reference sequence). This CDR3 comprises 14 residues. Trimming left V 0 bases short and J 6 bases short, with 11 bases between. The CDR3 bases are TGTGCCTGGAGTGTGGGGGTTTGGGATGAAAAACTGTTTTTT. Protein sequence: CAWSVGVWDEKLFF.

The V gene is TRBV12-5, the J gene TRBJ1-5; D is ambiguous. This CDR3 is built from 13 residues. Trimming took 3 bases from V and 0 from J, leaving 3 bases between them. Germline CDR1 reads LGHNT; CDR2 reads FRNRAP. CDR3 amino acids: CASGLGSNQPQHF. Here the CDR3 DNA reads TGTGCTAGTGGTTTAGGTAGCAATCAGCCCCAGCATTTT.

On this clone itself: The conserved final phenylalanine or tryptophan is absent from the CDR3, which likely points to a read error. The chain recombines TRBV29-1 with TRBJ1-2; a possible D gene is TRBD1 (5 bases). Germline V gene sequence: CDR1 SQVTM, CDR2 ANQGSEA. Trimming left V 5 bases short and J 3 bases short, with 10 bases between. This CDR3 is built from 12 residues. The CDR3 DNA sequence: TGCAGCGTTTCGGGGACTTACTATGGCTACACCCTC. Translation: CSVSGTYYGYTL.

This CDR3 is CASSSNRDSPLHF. The CDR3 bases are TGTGCCAGCAGCTCAAACAGGGATTCACCCCTCCACTTT. The V and J genes are TRBV7-2 and TRBJ1-6; maybe TRBD1 (6 bases). The germline V and J ends were trimmed by 4 bases and 8 bases, with 9 bases remaining between them. The length of the CDR3 is 13 residues. Germline assignment: CDR1 SGHTA and CDR2 FQGNSA.

V is TRBV27 and J is TRBJ1-1, with 9 bases aligning to TRBD1. This CDR3 is built from 13 residues. V lost 3 bases and J lost 5; bases outside the gene matches: 1. Germline values: CDR1 MNHEY, CDR2 SMNVEV (reference sequence). The CDR3 region has the DNA TGTGCCAGCAGTTTGACAGGGGGGACTGAAGCTTTCTTT. Its protein is CASSLTGGTEAFF.

This CDR3 reads CASSLALGLAYNEQFF. The CDR3 DNA sequence: TGTGCCAGCAGCTTAGCGCTGGGGTTGGCCTACAATGAGCAGTTCTTC. The rearrangement joins TRBV7-9 to TRBJ2-1; D gene ambiguous. The CDR3 is 16 residues long. Germline V lookup: CDR1 SEHNR, CDR2 FQNEAQ (reference sequence). V was clipped by 0 bases and J by 2 bases, with 11 bases between them.

This clone showed up just a few times. J is TRBJ1-1 and V is TRBV6-5, with D possibly TRBD1 on 5 matching bases. Germline CDR1 MNHEY, CDR2 SVGAGI. Deletions cut 5 bases from V and 5 bases from J, with 12 bases between. There are 13 residues in the CDR3. CDR3 sequence (DNA): TGTGCCAGCAGTAACAGGCGGGAGACTGAAGCTTTCTTT. Protein: CASSNRRETEAFF.